The rows below give T cell receptor beta chains drawn from one sample of a study of T-cell reconstitution after alpha-beta-depleted transplantation in children. TCRdb re-derived calls from the PCR reads in MiXCR, one entry per CDR3 protein. The sample holds fewer than 550,000 distinct CDR3 sequences; 11% are singletons and the top ten take about 14%. Sequenced here: PBMCs, mostly from graft donor cells, sampled 180 days after TCRalphabeta/CD19-depleted stem cell transplant. These receptors all stem from a female patient aged 2 to 10 who had a stem cell transplant for aplastic anemia, so the T cells may come from the graft donor. CDR3s include the opening cysteine and the closing phenylalanine or tryptophan. A D gene is named only where the DNA matches it firmly. Part of the rows lack a size; the others show once, few, many or a class for expanded clones.

TRBJ2-7 | TRBV20-1 | NA | few | TGCAGTGCTACTTGGGGGACGGGGTTATACGAGCAGTACTTC | CSATWGTGLYEQYF
TRBJ2-1 | TRBV20-1 | TRBD1 | many | TGCAGTGCTCTGCGGACAGGGAGCAATGAGCAGTTCTTC | CSALRTGSNEQFF
TRBJ2-7 | TRBV6-5 | NA | many | TGTGCCAGCAGTTACGGGCAGCCCTACGAGCAGTACTTC | CASSYGQPYEQYF
TRBJ1-4 | TRBV6-5 | NA | many | TGTGCCAGCAGTTACGACAAATTGGAATCCCTGACAGGCGGTGAAAAACTGTTTTTT | CASSYDKLESLTGGEKLFF
TRBJ2-3 | TRBV29-1 | TRBD2 | NA | TGCAGCGCCGTGGTTCGGGAGGCGACAGATACGCAGTATTTT | CSAVVREATDTQYF
TRBJ2-1 | TRBV15 | NA | few | TGTGCCACCAGCAGGGCCTTATACGGCCACAATGAGCAGTTCTTC | CATSRALYGHNEQFF
TRBJ2-5 | TRBV15 | NA | few | TGTGCCACCAGCAGAGATGCGAGGGAGTACTCAGAGACCCAGTACTTC | CATSRDAREYSETQYF
TRBJ2-6 | TRBV10-3 | NA | few | TGTGCCATCAGCTCCCTCAACGTCCTGACTTTC | CAISSLNVLTF
TRBJ1-2 | TRBV4-2 | NA | few | TGTGCCAGCAGCCAAGAAAAGGGTGGCTACACCTTC | CASSQEKGGYTF
TRBJ2-5 | TRBV4-2 | NA | many | TGTGCCAGCAGCCAAGATTTGCGGGGATTCGGAGAGACCCAGTACTTC | CASSQDLRGFGETQYF
TRBJ1-2 | TRBV27 | TRBD1 | NA | TGTGCCAGCAGTTGCCGGGACAGGACCTGTGGCTACACCTTC | CASSCRDRTCGYTF
TRBJ2-3 | TRBV29-1 | NA | few | TGCAGCGCCCTGGTCACAGATACGCAGTATTTT | CSALVTDTQYF
TRBJ2-2 | TRBV28 | NA | many | TGTGCCAGCAGTTTTGGGCTAGACTCCGGGGAGCTGTTTTTT | CASSFGLDSGELFF
TRBJ2-6 | TRBV3-1 | NA | few | TGTGCCAGCAGCCAAGGGGGAACAGGGACCCTCCTCGGGGCCAACGTCCTGACTTTC | CASSQGGTGTLLGANVLTF
TRBJ2-2 | TRBV14 | NA | many | TGTGCCAGCAGCCCACGTGGATGGGGGGCTGGAACCGGGGAGCTGTTTTTT | CASSPRGWGAGTGELFF
TRBJ2-5 | TRBV28 | NA | many | TGTGCCAGCGGGCTAGCGAGCATCGAAGAGACCCAGTACTTC | CASGLASIEETQYF
TRBJ1-1 | TRBV6-5 | NA | few | TGTGCCAGCAGTTACGGCGGGGGGGGTCGCGAGATGACTGAAGCTTTCTTT | CASSYGGGGREMTEAFF
TRBJ2-2 | TRBV11-2 | NA | few | TGTGCCAGCAGCTTAGCCTACCGGGGCGGGGAGCTGTTTTTT | CASSLAYRGGELFF
TRBJ1-1 | TRBV29-1 | NA | NA | TGCAGCGTTGAGGTCTTGGGGACTGAAGCTTTCTTT | CSVEVLGTEAFF
TRBJ1-1 | TRBV29-1 | NA | few | TGCAGCGCTGTAAGGGCGGGCACTGAAGCTTTCTTT | CSAVRAGTEAFF
TRBJ2-7 | TRBV7-9 | TRBD1 | NA | TGTGCCAGCGGACTCACAGGGGGCGCAAACTACGAGCAGTACTTC | CASGLTGGANYEQYF
TRBJ1-2 | TRBV2 | NA | few | TGTGCCAGCCAACGAGGCGGGTGGGCCACGATTAACTATGGCTACACCTTC | CASQRGGWATINYGYTF
TRBJ1-1 | TRBV10-3 | NA | NA | TGTGCCATCAGTGTTCGGGACACTGAAGCTTTCTTT | CAISVRDTEAFF
TRBJ2-7 | TRBV6-5 | TRBD1 | NA | TGTGCCAGCAGTTGGGACAGTACCTACGAGCAGTACTTC | CASSWDSTYEQYF
TRBJ2-7 | TRBV6-2/TRBV6-3 | NA | few | TGTGCCAGCAAGCCCCTACTTCTAACGGGACGAATCTCCTACGAGCAGTACTTC | CASKPLLLTGRISYEQYF
TRBJ2-7 | TRBV3-1 | TRBD2 | NA | TGTGCCAGCAGCCCAGCGGGGGACATCTCCTACGAGCAGTACTTC | CASSPAGDISYEQYF
TRBJ2-4 | TRBV15 | NA | NA | TGTGCCACCAGCAGAAACAGCCCCCTCCGGTCGGACATTCAGTACTTC | CATSRNSPLRSDIQYF
TRBJ2-2 | TRBV20-1 | TRBD2 | few | TGCAGTGCCGGGAGGGAGTCATCCCTGAACACCGGGGAGCTGTTTTTT | CSAGRESSLNTGELFF
TRBJ1-2 | TRBV7-9 | NA | NA | TGTGCCAGCAGCTCCCCCCGGGGTCAGAACTATGGCTACACCTTC | CASSSPRGQNYGYTF
TRBJ1-5 | TRBV12-3/TRBV12-4 | NA | NA | TGTGCCAGCAGCTTGCTCGATAGCAATCAGCCCCAGCATTTT | CASSLLDSNQPQHF
TRBJ2-1 | TRBV29-1 | TRBD2 | few | TGCAGCGTTGTGGGACTAGCGGGAGGGTCCTACAATGAGCAGTTCTTC | CSVVGLAGGSYNEQFF
TRBJ2-5 | TRBV27 | TRBD2 | NA | TGTGCCAGCAGTCTTTTCGGACTAGCGGGAGAGGTTAGGGTGACCCAGTACTTC | CASSLFGLAGEVRVTQYF
TRBJ2-1 | TRBV4-3 | TRBD2 | NA | TGCGCCAGCAGCCAAGATCGGCTTTGGCGGGAGAGCTCCTACAATGAGCAGTTCTTC | CASSQDRLWRESSYNEQFF